Following are 12 T cell receptor beta chains from one sample sequenced in a study of regulatory T cells in long-lasting Graves disease. Time point meaning: newly diagnosed GD, antithyroid drugs for less than 3 months. PBMC RNA was the source of the TCR library. Combining iRepertoire HTBI primers with Arm-PCR of CDR3 regions, the authors built TCR beta libraries. TCRdb reprocessed the multiplex PCR reads with MiXCR, giving one entry per CDR3 protein. Among about 540,000 distinct CDR3 sequences listed, approximately 13% were seen once. These data were also reused for a study on T cells in Graves' hyperthyroidism and ophthalmopathy.

Sequences were derived from peripheral blood mononuclear cells (PBMCs), sampled at new diagnosis, from a patient treated with antithyroid drugs. The receptors stem from a man younger than 45 with Graves disease.

This clonotype has only a few counts. A much larger clone sits a single nucleotide away, making a read error possible. The CDR3 loop is CASAPGPMWETRYF. The CDR3 bases are TGTGCTAGTGCCCCAGGGCCTATGTGGGAGACCCGGTACTTC. This sequence joins TRBV12-5 and TRBJ2-3; D tentatively reads TRBD1 or TRBD2 (5 bases each). Per germline, CDR1 LGHNT and CDR2 FRNRAP. The CDR3 covers 14 residues.

This clonotype was detected ten times or more. V is TRBV9 and J is TRBJ2-7; D unclear. CDR3 length: 13 amino acids. The germline V gene has CDR1 SGDLS and CDR2 YYNGEE. The germline V and J ends were trimmed by 0 bases and 3 bases, with 7 bases remaining between them. CDR3 sequence reads: CASSVGQNYEQYF. CDR3 nucleotides: TGTGCCAGCAGCGTAGGCCAGAACTACGAGCAGTACTTC. Supplemented by reference TRBV9 and TRBJ2-7, the full variable domain reads DSGVTQTPKHLITATGQRVTLRCSPRSGDLSVYWYQQSLDQGLQFLIQYYNGEERAKGNILERFSAQQFPDLHSELNLSSLELGDSALYFCASSVGQNYEQYFGPGTRLTVT.

The sample holds many counts of this clonotype. This sequence joins TRBV3-1 and TRBJ1-1; D remains ambiguous. Germline-derived CDR1 and CDR2 are LGHDT and YNNKEL (reference sequence). V was trimmed by 2 bases and J by 3 bases, leaving 13 bases between them. The CDR3 is 15 residues long. Written as DNA, the CDR3 is TGTGCCAGCAGCCAACACCCTATTGGGTACACTGAAGCTTTCTTT. This gives the protein CASSQHPIGYTEAFF.

This clonotype appeared many times. The rearrangement joins TRBV12-3 or TRBV12-4 to TRBJ1-1, with D perhaps TRBD1 (5 bases). The CDR3 consists of 13 residues. V was cut by 6 bases and J by 4 bases, with 12 bases left in between. The DNA of the CDR3 is TGTGCCAGCAGAAAGGGGATGGCCACTGAAGCTTTCTTT. This translates into CASRKGMATEAFF.

The chain uses TRBV6-2 or TRBV6-3 and TRBJ1-1, with a tentative D call TRBD1 (5 bases). Trimming removed 5 bases at V and 4 bases at J, with 11 bases between. CDR1 and CDR2 from the germline V gene are MNHEY and SVGEGT. This CDR3 comprises 13 residues. Here the CDR3 reads CASSQGGSTEAFF. CDR3 DNA sequence: TGTGCCAGCAGTCAGGGTGGAAGCACTGAAGCTTTCTTT.

This clonotype was seen repeatedly, ten times or more. The genes are TRBV29-1 and TRBJ1-4; TRBD1 might be the D (5 bases). The germline V and J ends were trimmed by 7 bases and 7 bases, with 16 bases remaining between them. CDR3 length: 13 residues. Germline V gives CDR1 SQVTM, CDR2 ANQGSEA. The CDR3 nucleotides are TGCAGCGCCTACAGCGATCAGGGTGAAAAACTGTTTTTT. This codes for CSAYSDQGEKLFF.

This clonotype was found many times. The V call is TRBV20-1, the J call TRBJ2-1; perhaps TRBD2 as D (5 bases). Trimming removed 0 bases at V and 12 bases at J, with 9 bases between. The germline gives CDR1 DFQATT, CDR2 SNEGSKA (reference sequence). The CDR3 covers 11 residues. This chain's CDR3 is CSAREGGGQFF. The CDR3 nucleotides are TGCAGTGCTAGAGAGGGCGGAGGGCAGTTCTTC.

This rearrangement joins TRBV5-1 to TRBJ2-1, with D maybe TRBD2 (6 bases). This CDR3 has 14 residues. The germline CDR1 and CDR2 sequences are SGHRS and YFSETQ. As DNA, the CDR3 is TGCGCGAGATTAGCGGTAAGCTCCTACAATGAGCAGTTCTTC. This encodes CARLAVSSYNEQFF.

V is TRBV7-3 and J is TRBJ1-6, with a possible D match to TRBD1 (5 bases). V shed 4 bases and J shed 15 bases, with 19 bases lying between them. This CDR3 is built from 14 residues. CDR1 and CDR2 (germline): SGHTA, FQGTGA. CDR3 residues: CASSSTRVGAVLHF. The CDR3, as DNA: TGTGCCAGCAGCTCCACAAGGGTAGGGGCGGTCCTCCACTTT.

In this sample, this clonotype turned up a few times. This chain connects TRBV20-1 to TRBJ2-5; 12 bases agree with TRBD2. With 6 bases clipped from V and 3 bases from J, the junction kept 2 bases outside the gene matches. Germline-derived CDR1 and CDR2 are DFQATT and SNEGSKA (reference sequence). The CDR3 contains 13 residues. The CDR3 spells CSAGLAGKETQYF. The CDR3 coding sequence is TGCAGTGCGGGACTAGCGGGTAAAGAGACCCAGTACTTC.

The chain is built from TRBV4-1 and TRBJ2-1; D is unclear. This CDR3 comprises 19 residues. V was pared by 1 base and J by 0 bases, with 19 bases between. The germline V gene encodes CDR1 MGHRA and CDR2 YSYEKL. The CDR3 DNA is TGCGCCAGCAGCCAAGCGGGCCAGAGACCTTTTAGCTCCTACAATGAGCAGTTCTTC. Translating gives CASSQAGQRPFSSYNEQFF.

At least ten counts were recorded for this clonotype. The chain carries TRBV18 and TRBJ2-7, with 7 bases matching TRBD2. This CDR3 has 14 residues. V lost 5 bases and J lost 6; bases outside the gene matches: 10. Germline CDR1 is KGHSH and CDR2 is LQKENI. DNA of the CDR3: TGTGCCAGCTCATCCCCTAGCGGCGGGGGCGAGCAGTACTTC. Encoded protein: CASSSPSGGGEQYF.